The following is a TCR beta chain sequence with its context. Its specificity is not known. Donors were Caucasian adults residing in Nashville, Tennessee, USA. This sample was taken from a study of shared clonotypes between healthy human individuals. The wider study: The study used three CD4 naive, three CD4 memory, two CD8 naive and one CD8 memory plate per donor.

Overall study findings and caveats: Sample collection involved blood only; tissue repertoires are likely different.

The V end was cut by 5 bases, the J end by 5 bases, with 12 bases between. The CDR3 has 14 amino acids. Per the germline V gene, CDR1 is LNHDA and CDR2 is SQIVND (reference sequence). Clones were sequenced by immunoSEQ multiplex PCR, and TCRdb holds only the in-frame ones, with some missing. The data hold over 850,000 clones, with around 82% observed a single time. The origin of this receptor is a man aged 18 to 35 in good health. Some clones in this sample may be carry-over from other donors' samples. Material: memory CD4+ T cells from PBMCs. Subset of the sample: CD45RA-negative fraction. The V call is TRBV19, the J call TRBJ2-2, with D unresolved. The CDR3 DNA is TGTGCCAGTAGTTACTTGTATGGGACCGGGGAGCTGTTTTTT. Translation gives CASSYLYGTGELFF.